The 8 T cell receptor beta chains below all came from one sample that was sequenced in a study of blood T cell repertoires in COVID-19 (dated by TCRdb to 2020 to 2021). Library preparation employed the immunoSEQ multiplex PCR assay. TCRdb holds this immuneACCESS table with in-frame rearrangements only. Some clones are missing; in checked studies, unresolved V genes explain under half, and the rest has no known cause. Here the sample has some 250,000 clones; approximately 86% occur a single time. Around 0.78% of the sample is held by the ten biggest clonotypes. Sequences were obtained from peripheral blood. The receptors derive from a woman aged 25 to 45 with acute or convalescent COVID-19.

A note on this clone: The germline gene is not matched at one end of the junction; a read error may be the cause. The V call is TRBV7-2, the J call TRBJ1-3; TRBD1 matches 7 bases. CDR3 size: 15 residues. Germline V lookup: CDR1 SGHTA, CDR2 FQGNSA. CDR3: CASSLNPGGSHSSFF. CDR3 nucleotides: TGTGCCAGCAGCTTAAATCCAGGGGGTAGCCATTCCTCCTTCTTT. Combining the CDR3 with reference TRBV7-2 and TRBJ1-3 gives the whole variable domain GAGVSQSPSNKVTEKGKDVELRCDPISGHTALYWYRQSLGQGLEFLIYFQGNSAPDKSGLPSDRFSAERTGGSVSTLTIQRTQQEDSAVYLCASSLNPGGSHSSFFGEGSWLTVV.

This CDR3 is CASSHSLLAGNNEQFF. In DNA form, the CDR3 reads TGCGCCAGCAGCCACTCACTACTAGCGGGGAACAATGAGCAGTTCTTC. The chain joins TRBV4-1 to TRBJ2-1, with TRBD2 matching over 10 bases. The CDR3 loop spans 16 amino acids. V was clipped by 3 bases and J by 5 bases; unmatched bases: 7. Germline V lookup: CDR1 MGHRA, CDR2 YSYEKL.

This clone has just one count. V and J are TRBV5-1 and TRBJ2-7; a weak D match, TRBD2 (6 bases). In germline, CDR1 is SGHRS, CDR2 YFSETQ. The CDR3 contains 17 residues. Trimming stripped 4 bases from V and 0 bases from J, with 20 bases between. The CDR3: CASSRSLSAGSSYEQYF. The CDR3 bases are TGCGCCAGCAGCAGGTCCCTCTCGGCGGGGAGCTCCTACGAGCAGTACTTC.

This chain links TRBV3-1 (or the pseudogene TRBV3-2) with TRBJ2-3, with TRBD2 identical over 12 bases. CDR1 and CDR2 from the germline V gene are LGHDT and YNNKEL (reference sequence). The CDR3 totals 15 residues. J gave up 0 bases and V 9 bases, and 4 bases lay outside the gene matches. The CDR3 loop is CASPGTSGSTDTQYF. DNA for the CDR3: TGTGCCAGTCCCGGGACTAGCGGGAGCACAGATACGCAGTATTTT.

CDR3: CASSPVPIQITGNTIYF. The CDR3, as DNA: TGTGCCAGCTCACCAGTACCGATTCAGATTACGGGAAACACCATATATTTT. The genes are TRBV18 and TRBJ1-3; the D is unclear. V was cut by 2 bases and J by 4 bases, with 18 bases left in between. Per germline, CDR1 KGHSH and CDR2 LQKENI. The CDR3 runs to 17 residues.

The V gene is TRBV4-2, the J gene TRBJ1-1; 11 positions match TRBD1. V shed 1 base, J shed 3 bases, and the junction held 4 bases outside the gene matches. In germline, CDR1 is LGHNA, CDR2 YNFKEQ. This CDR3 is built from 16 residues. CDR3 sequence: CASSQAGQGADTEAFF. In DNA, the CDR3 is TGTGCCAGCAGCCAAGCAGGACAGGGGGCTGACACTGAAGCTTTCTTT.

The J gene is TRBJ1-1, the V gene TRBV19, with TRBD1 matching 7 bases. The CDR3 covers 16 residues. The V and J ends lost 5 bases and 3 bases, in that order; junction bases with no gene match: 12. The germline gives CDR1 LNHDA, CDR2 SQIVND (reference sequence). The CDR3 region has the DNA TGTGCCAGTAGTTTCACGAGATGGGACAGCCACACTGAAGCTTTCTTT. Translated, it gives CASSFTRWDSHTEAFF.

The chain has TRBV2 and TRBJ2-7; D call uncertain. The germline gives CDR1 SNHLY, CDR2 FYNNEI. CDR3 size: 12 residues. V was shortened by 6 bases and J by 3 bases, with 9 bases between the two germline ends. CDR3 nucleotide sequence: TGTGCCAGCAGCACCAGGTTCTACGAGCAGTACTTC. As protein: CASSTRFYEQYF.